This paragraph reports one T cell receptor beta chain. The sample belongs to a study of early T cells in non-severe SARS-CoV-2 infection. About the study: Chains stayed unpaired after sequencing of bulk RNA from unsorted whole blood.

Researchers tagged individual cDNA molecules with unique molecular identifiers. A single record per CDR3 protein comes from TCRdb applying MiXCR to the 5' RACE reads. The data show about 97,000 distinct CDR3 sequences, with around 14% seen just once and about 5.7% held by the top ten. Trimming cost V 4 bases and J 2 bases; bases outside gene matches: 3. The germline V gene encodes CDR1 DFQATT and CDR2 SNEGSKA (reference sequence). The CDR3 totals 13 residues. V and J are TRBV20-1 and TRBJ2-3; 7 bases fit TRBD1. Sequencing was carried out using whole blood. This receptor was taken from an adult who was a healthcare worker with PCR-confirmed SARS-CoV-2 infection or an uninfected control (not recorded which). CDR3 residues: CSATGQFTDTQYF. CDR3 DNA sequence: TGCAGTGCTACGGGACAGTTCACAGATACGCAGTATTTT.